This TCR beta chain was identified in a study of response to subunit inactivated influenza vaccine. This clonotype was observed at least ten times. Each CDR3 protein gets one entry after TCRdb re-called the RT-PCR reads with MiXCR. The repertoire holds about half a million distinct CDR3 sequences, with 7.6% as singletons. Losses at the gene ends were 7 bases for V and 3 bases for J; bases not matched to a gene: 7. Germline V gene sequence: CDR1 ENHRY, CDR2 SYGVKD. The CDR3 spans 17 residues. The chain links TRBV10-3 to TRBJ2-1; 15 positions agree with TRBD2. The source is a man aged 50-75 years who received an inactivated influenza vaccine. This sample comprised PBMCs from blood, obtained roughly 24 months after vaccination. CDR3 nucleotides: TGTGCCATCAAATCTGGACTAGCGGGAGGGAACTACAATGAGCAGTTCTTC. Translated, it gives CAIKSGLAGGNYNEQFF.